This TCR beta chain was retrieved from a study of shared clonotypes between healthy human individuals. General study points: When compared with the clonotypes that were shared by all four sorted-subset donors, the non-shared clonotypes turned out to have lower generation probabilities. Memory subsets generally showed smaller estimated richness than naive subsets did.

V was shortened by 1 base and J by 0 bases, with 4 bases between the two germline ends. The CDR3 loop spans 14 amino acids. CDR1 and CDR2 (germline): MGHRA, YSYEKL. Naive-designated CD8 cells lacked CD45RO, were positively enriched for CCR7, and omitted terminally differentiated effector memory CD45RA+ cells. With respect to this clone: Its target is unknown.

TCRdb's table, derived via immunoSEQ multiplex PCR, lists solely in-frame clones and lacks some. The sample lists about 2.1 million clones, just over 90% occurring once. The TCR originated in a man aged 18 to 29 in good health. Some clones in this sample may be carry-over from other donors' samples. The chain carries TRBV4-1 and TRBJ2-1; D remains unclear. The source material was naive CD8+ T cells from PBMCs. CDR3 coding DNA: TGCGCCAGCAGCCAAGTCCCCTCCTACAATGAGCAGTTCTTC. Encoded protein: CASSQVPSYNEQFF.